Reported below is one T cell receptor beta chain. Its antigen is currently unknown. The ends lost 5 bases at V and 4 bases at J; junction bases unmatched: 14. The germline gives CDR1 PRHDT, CDR2 FYEKMQ (reference sequence). This CDR3 is 17 amino acids long. These transplant recipients had drug-resistant or recurrent cytomegalovirus infection. This specimen belongs to a study of T cell therapy after organ transplantation. Study-level information: Of ten patients, eight responded clinically and two did not.

Study conclusions and caveats: Minimal repertoire change after therapy followed marked pretherapy expansions in nonresponders.

Produced via immunoSEQ multiplex PCR; TCRdb's table is partial and in-frame only. This sample yields 44,000 or so clones, of which about 95% are seen a single time; about 2.9% belongs to the top ten. The chain uses TRBV13 and TRBJ2-7, with TRBD1 identical over 10 bases. The input for sequencing was CD8+ T cells from blood, taken before autologous CMV-specific T cell therapy. This TCR came from a human patient who had received a solid organ transplant and had CMV disease. This CDR3 is CASSTRQGATPLYEQYF. The CDR3 nucleotides read TGTGCCAGCAGCACGAGACAGGGGGCGACCCCATTATACGAGCAGTACTTC.